One and the same sample provided the 12 T cell receptor beta chains below, sequenced in a study of metastatic and nonmetastatic thyroid tumors. Patients were all untreated before their thyroid surgery. TCRdb reprocessed the PCR reads via MiXCR. The sample carries about 69,000 clones, around 14% recorded once. Sequencing input: blood. The receptors shown here come from a male donor with papillary thyroid cancer or a benign thyroid nodule (not recorded which). Some clones in this sample may be carry-over from other donors' samples.

The chain uses TRBV4-1 and TRBJ2-5, with 7 positions matching TRBD2. After removal of 3 bases from V and 5 bases from J, the junction contained 6 bases not matched to a gene. Germline loops: CDR1 MGHRA, CDR2 YSYEKL. This CDR3 spans 14 amino acids. The CDR3 DNA is TGCGCCAGCAGCCAGGTGGGGGGGATTGAGACCCAGTACTTC. As protein: CASSQVGGIETQYF.

The table lists this clone with many counts. V and J are TRBV28 and TRBJ1-5; D perhaps matches TRBD1 (5 bases). The CDR3 is made up of 16 amino acids. Germline CDR1 and CDR2: MDHEN and SYDVKM. V was cut by 6 bases and J by 1 base, with 16 bases left in between. This CDR3 reads CASSPGPSQSNQPQHF. DNA for the CDR3: TGTGCCAGCAGCCCGGGGCCGTCCCAGAGCAATCAGCCCCAGCATTTT.

This clone was picked up many times. The sample carries other DNA sequences with the same CDR3. The genes are TRBV27 and TRBJ2-2; 7 bases line up with TRBD2. CDR3 size: 17 residues. Germline lookup yields CDR1 MNHEY and CDR2 SMNVEV (reference sequence). With 2 bases clipped from V and 6 bases from J, the junction kept 12 bases outside the gene matches. CDR3 sequence: CASSLIFRREIPGELFF. DNA for the CDR3: TGTGCCAGCAGTTTAATTTTTCGGCGGGAGATCCCCGGGGAGCTGTTTTTT.

At least ten counts were recorded for this clone. The chain links TRBV28 to TRBJ2-3; 12 bases map to TRBD2. Germline V lookup: CDR1 MDHEN, CDR2 SYDVKM. J lost 0 bases, V lost 5 bases, and 6 bases had no gene match. This CDR3 spans 17 amino acids. CDR3 region: CASSPRLAGDSTDTQYF. The DNA for the CDR3 is TGTGCCAGCAGTCCAAGACTAGCGGGAGATAGCACAGATACGCAGTATTTT.

This clone was counted ten times or more. The chain couples TRBV27 to TRBJ1-2, with 8 bases that match TRBD1. Germline V gene sequence: CDR1 MNHEY, CDR2 SMNVEV (reference sequence). Trimming removed 5 bases from V and 4 bases from J; junction bases left unmatched: 9. This CDR3 is 15 amino acids long. The CDR3 DNA is TGTGCCAGCAGTCCCCGGACAGGGAATGGCTATGGCTACACCTTC. Amino acids: CASSPRTGNGYGYTF.

At least ten counts were recorded for this clone. This rearrangement joins TRBV6-1 to TRBJ1-4; D gene ambiguous. CDR3 length: 13 amino acids. Germline CDR1 MNHNS, CDR2 SASEGT. With 10 bases removed from V and 10 bases from J, the gap between germline ends came to 19 bases. Here the CDR3 reads CAISGGFGVKLFF. CDR3 in DNA: TGTGCCATCTCCGGCGGGTTTGGCGTAAAACTGTTTTTT.

This clone was recorded many times. The gene calls are TRBV6-2 or TRBV6-3 and TRBJ2-3; no clear D. The CDR3 covers 16 residues. CDR1 and CDR2 from the germline V gene are MNHEY and SVGEGT. V lost 6 bases, J lost 2 bases, and 18 bases lay in between. CDR3 in DNA: TGTGCCAGCAGGCCACATAGCTCCTTGATCACAGATACGCAGTATTTT. Residues: CASRPHSSLITDTQYF.

The genes are TRBV3-1 and TRBJ1-1, with TRBD1 matching over 7 bases. From germline, CDR1 is LGHDT and CDR2 YNNKEL (reference sequence). V shed 1 base, J shed 4 bases, and the junction held 3 bases outside the gene matches. The CDR3 is 14 amino acids. This CDR3 reads CASSQGSGGTEAFF. CDR3 bases: TGTGCCAGCAGCCAAGGGTCAGGGGGCACTGAAGCTTTCTTT.

A note on this clone: Being one base from a much bigger clone, this may be a read error. This chain links TRBV3-1 with TRBJ1-1; 7 bases agree with TRBD1. Germline CDR1 and CDR2: LGHDT and YNNKEL (reference sequence). This CDR3 spans 13 amino acids. The DNA for the CDR3 is TGTGCCAGCGGACAGGTTTTGAACACTGAATCTTTCTTT. Amino acids: CASGQVLNTESFF.

As concerns this clone: Given a much more abundant clone one base away, this may be a read error. As DNA, the CDR3 is TGTGCCAGTAGTATAATCCCCTTTGGCCCCGGTACGCAGTATTTT. Its protein is CASSIIPFGPGTQYF. The chain joins TRBV19 to TRBJ2-3; D call uncertain. The CDR3 spans 15 residues. Trimming cost V 2 bases and J 8 bases, with 17 bases left between them. Germline loops: CDR1 LNHDA, CDR2 SQIVND (reference sequence).

Regarding this clone: A much larger clone is a single base away; this may be a read error. The DNA of the CDR3 is TGTGCCAGCATCCCATGGACAGGGGGCAGGGATGGCTACACCTTC. This sequence encodes CASIPWTGGRDGYTF. The chain couples TRBV9 to TRBJ1-2; TRBD1 matches 11 bases. Per the germline V gene, CDR1 is SGDLS and CDR2 is YYNGEE. This CDR3 is built from 15 residues. Trimming at V came to 6 bases and at J to 6 bases, leaving 10 bases not matched to a gene.

This clone occurred many times. This chain joins TRBV5-1 and TRBJ1-5; D unresolved. This CDR3 comprises 14 residues. Germline loops: CDR1 SGHRS, CDR2 YFSETQ. V dropped 4 bases and J dropped 0 bases, with 8 bases sitting between them. The chain's CDR3 is CASSPGDSNQPQHF. In DNA form, the CDR3 reads TGCGCCAGCAGCCCGGGAGATAGCAATCAGCCCCAGCATTTT.